This is a list of T cell receptor beta chains from one sample in a study of cytomegalovirus exposure and HLA in healthy donors. Produced via immunoSEQ multiplex PCR; TCRdb's table is partial and in-frame only. The table includes about 130,000 clones, roughly 80% detected once. The specimen was PBMCs. These receptors originate from a man aged 50-60 years in good health and CMV-seronegative. Each CDR3 is given without its conserved first and last residue. Clone size is stated in some rows and not others, as once, few, many or a class when expanded.

v_call,cdr3_length,clone_size,j_call,cdr3_aa
TRBV5-1,13,NA,TRBJ2-1,ASSLEGARYNEQF
TRBV5-1,11,once,TRBJ2-5,ASSGGDGETQY
TRBV11-1,14,NA,TRBJ2-3,ASSILAGLSTDTQY
TRBV27,12,NA,TRBJ1-2,ASSLTGSNYGYT
TRBV11-2,16,NA,TRBJ2-3,ASSSRGLGRELRDTQY
TRBV28,14,once,TRBJ1-2,ASSSPGHGGRGGYT
TRBV6-1,13,NA,TRBJ2-2,ASSEGGSWAGELF
TRBV18,13,NA,TRBJ2-1,ASSPGTGSYNEQF
TRBV2,13,NA,TRBJ2-5,ASSERGRGSETQY
TRBV7-8,12,NA,TRBJ2-7,ASSPRLARHEQY
TRBV7-2,11,NA,TRBJ1-2,ASSLDRDYGYT
TRBV2,12,NA,TRBJ2-5,ASSQLAGGETQY
TRBV6-6,12,NA,TRBJ1-2,ASSYEGVNYGYT
TRBV30,12,NA,TRBJ1-1,AWGTGGMNTEAF
TRBV5-4,13,NA,TRBJ1-2,ASSLGQGGLYGYT
TRBV9,13,NA,TRBJ1-4,ASSVVAGADEKLF
TRBV10-1,17,NA,TRBJ2-3,ASSESRASGAGRSDTQY
TRBV6-5,12,NA,TRBJ2-7,ASFRGLASYEQY
TRBV6-1,13,NA,TRBJ2-5,ASSGGGRGSETQY
TRBV30,11,NA,TRBJ1-6,AWGGQGNSPLH
TRBV28,14,NA,TRBJ1-5,ASSSTGKRNNQPQH
TRBV30,10,NA,TRBJ1-4,AWGQGAEKLF
TRBV18,11,NA,TRBJ2-5,ASSGDRAETQY
TRBV6-5,10,few,TRBJ1-2,ASSDWYGSYT
TRBV28,12,NA,TRBJ1-5,AAQRGTSNQPQH
TRBV5-4,14,NA,TRBJ2-5,ASSVYGSPAVETQY
TRBV14,15,NA,TRBJ2-7,ASSQDRLGGTTDEQY
TRBV5-1,12,NA,TRBJ1-4,ASSQGQGGEKLF
TRBV2,12,few,TRBJ2-1,ASSGPGGISEQF
TRBV5-4,11,NA,TRBJ2-5,ASSRDRSETQY
TRBV10-3,11,NA,TRBJ2-7,AIKGQGLYEQY
TRBV27,12,once,TRBJ2-3,ASSLIRGGDTQY
TRBV2,13,NA,TRBJ2-7,ASSEDIGGLWEQY
TRBV9,14,NA,TRBJ2-1,ASSTLAGGPYNEQF
TRBV4-1,15,NA,TRBJ2-1,ASSQDYMAAGDNEQF
TRBV7-3,14,NA,TRBJ2-1,ASSSTPPGSGSEQF
TRBV9,13,NA,TRBJ2-1,ASSVGSTSYNEQF
TRBV19,12,NA,TRBJ1-5,ASSQKNSNQPQH
TRBV13,12,NA,TRBJ1-1,ASSLGLMNTEAF
TRBV5-4,13,once,TRBJ2-3,ASSLRQGAGDTQY
TRBV6-6,10,few,TRBJ1-1,ASKGGSTEAF
TRBV10-1,13,many,TRBJ2-5,ASSESGRGQETQY
TRBV6-5,13,NA,TRBJ2-7,ASSYGTSGTYEQY
TRBV28,13,NA,TRBJ1-2,AVLGTGVVQYGYT
TRBV5-1,14,NA,TRBJ2-3,ASSLGGGRAADTQY
TRBV5-1,12,few,TRBJ2-7,ASSLYGTGAEQY
TRBV28,12,NA,TRBJ2-2,ASSPLANTGELF
TRBV5-1,12,NA,TRBJ1-6,ASSLEGGVSPLH
TRBV6-1,12,NA,TRBJ1-5,ASLKDRGNQPQH
TRBV5-1,12,NA,TRBJ2-7,ASHPAGGSYEQY
TRBV2,13,many,TRBJ1-1,ASTEQEGMNTEAF
TRBV18,14,NA,TRBJ2-5,ASSTLDRVTQETQY
TRBV28,10,NA,TRBJ2-5,ASSLLSETQY
TRBV30,12,NA,TRBJ2-7,ASSARLASYEQY
TRBV7-2,12,NA,TRBJ2-7,ALRLKGGPFEQY
TRBV6-1,15,NA,TRBJ1-5,ASSEARPNNSNQPQH
TRBV6-6,13,NA,TRBJ1-5,ASSGDRGRDQPQH
TRBV27,16,NA,TRBJ2-2,ASSLTAGTGGRTGELF
TRBV2,10,few,TRBJ1-1,ASSVFREKAF
TRBV6-5,11,few,TRBJ1-4,ASSYSVAEELF